This T cell receptor (beta chain) was identified in a study of T cells after posttransplantation cyclophosphamide. This clone was seen more than once but under ten times. Its antigen remains unidentified. This table comes from immunoSEQ multiplex PCR, and its TCRdb copy is limited to in-frame clones, with some not included. Of approximately 40,000 clones listed, around 80% were seen once; the top ten hold roughly 8.1%. Notes on the study in general: Later post-transplant blood repertoires were often dominated by donor CD8+ memory clones. Recipient CMV seropositivity and CMV reactivation strongly tracked TRB clonality. Blood and skin or GI T cell repertoires showed limited TRB overlap.

The germline V gene encodes CDR1 SGDLS and CDR2 YYNGEE. This CDR3 is 15 amino acids long. After removal of 4 bases from V and 4 bases from J, the junction contained 5 bases not matched to a gene. Busulfan-fludarabine conditioning, marrow transplant, and cyclophosphamide on days +3 and +4 were administered. The TCR originated in a female patient in her forties or fifties who received an allogeneic stem cell transplant from a related donor, was CMV-positive, and had no GVHD. A subset of T cells may come from the graft donor. Sequencing used CD4+ T cells sorted from blood, obtained 1,700 to 2,000 days after a stem cell transplant with posttransplant cyclophosphamide. The genes are TRBV9 and TRBJ1-3; 10 bases line up with TRBD1. The CDR3 spells CASSTRDRGGNTIYF. CDR3 nucleotide sequence: TGTGCCAGCAGCACCCGGGACAGGGGCGGAAACACCATATATTTT.